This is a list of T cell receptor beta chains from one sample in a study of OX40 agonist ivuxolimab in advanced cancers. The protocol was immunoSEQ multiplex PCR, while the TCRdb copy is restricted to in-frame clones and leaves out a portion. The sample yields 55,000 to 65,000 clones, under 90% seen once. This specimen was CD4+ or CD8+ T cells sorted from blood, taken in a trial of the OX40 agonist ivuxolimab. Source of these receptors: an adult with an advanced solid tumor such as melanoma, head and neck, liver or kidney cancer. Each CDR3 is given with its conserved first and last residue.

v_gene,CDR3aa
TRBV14,CASSQESLRSSEAFF
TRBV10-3,CAISEGGASGTEAFF
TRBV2,CASTVGQRDGYTF
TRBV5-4,CASSFADLAADEQYF
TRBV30,CAWRRTGTLGEQYF
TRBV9,CASSPGTGETEAFF
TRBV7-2,CASSSGLATDTQYF
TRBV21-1,CASSKDRAVGEKLFF
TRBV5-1,CASSPQLGAEAFF
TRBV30,CAWSRDMNTEAFF
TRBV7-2,CASSRTSGGQETQYF
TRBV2,CASSVSRTNSPLHF